Each of the 17 T cell receptor beta chains below was sequenced from the same sample in a study of CD8 T cells in Susac syndrome. Random-hexamer reverse transcription was applied to roughly 0.5 to 1 ug RNA. TCRdb passed the immunoSEQ multiplex PCR reads through MiXCR, listing each CDR3 protein once. The sample includes some 140,000 distinct CDR3 sequences, 91% of them seen just once. Sequencing used CD8+ T cells from PBMCs. Receptor source: a human donor with multiple sclerosis.

The V gene is TRBV28, the J gene TRBJ1-1; D is unclear. Trimming stripped 8 bases from V and 0 bases from J, with 13 bases between. The CDR3 contains 14 residues. Germline V gene lookup returns CDR1 MDHEN and CDR2 SYDVKM. The chain's CDR3 is CASGLGWLNTEAFF. CDR3 bases: TGTGCCAGCGGACTAGGTTGGTTGAACACTGAAGCTTTCTTT.

CDR3 in amino acids: CASSQGLAGYEQYF. In DNA, the CDR3 is TGCGCCAGCAGCCAAGGACTAGCGGGATACGAGCAGTACTTC. The chain links TRBV4-3 to TRBJ2-7, with 11 bases that match TRBD2. Germline trimming cut 1 base from V and 4 bases from J; bases unmatched to any gene: 0. The CDR3 loop spans 14 amino acids. From germline, CDR1 is LGHNA and CDR2 YSLEER.

This clonotype was recorded a few times. The chain recombines TRBV5-1 with TRBJ2-7; D might be TRBD1 (5 bases). Germline CDR1 is SGHRS and CDR2 is YFSETQ. The CDR3 sequence is 13 residues long. V gave up 7 bases and J gave up 3 bases, with 14 bases separating them. The CDR3 here is CASGMDNLYEQYF. The CDR3 DNA reads TGCGCCAGCGGGATGGACAATCTCTACGAGCAGTACTTC.

This clonotype came up once. The rearrangement uses TRBV12-3 or TRBV12-4 and TRBJ1-4; 11 positions agree with TRBD1. V was clipped by 6 bases and J by 8 bases; unmatched bases: 5. This CDR3 region has 14 residues. The chain's CDR3 is CASRGQGAREKLFF. For the CDR3, the DNA is TGTGCCAGCAGAGGACAGGGGGCAAGGGAAAAACTGTTTTTT.

The chain recombines TRBV18 with TRBJ1-2; D gene uncertain. The CDR3 has 14 residues. With 5 bases removed from V and 6 bases from J, the gap between germline ends came to 16 bases. Germline lookup yields CDR1 KGHSH and CDR2 LQKENI. The CDR3 DNA reads as TGTGCCAGCTCATCGACCCCCGGGTTGGATGGCTACACCTTC. The encoded protein is CASSSTPGLDGYTF.

J is TRBJ2-3 and V is TRBV20-1, with D possibly being TRBD1 or TRBD2 (5 bases each). In germline, CDR1 is DFQATT, CDR2 SNEGSKA (reference sequence). This CDR3 is 20 amino acids long. The V end was cut by 6 bases, the J end by 4 bases, with 35 bases between. Written as DNA, the CDR3 is TGCAGTGCCCCGCTTAAAGGGGTCGTGCGGAGGTTCTTAGAGCCAGATACGCAGTATTTT. This codes for CSAPLKGVVRRFLEPDTQYF.

This rearrangement joins TRBV29-1 to TRBJ1-1; TRBD1 is a possible D gene (6 bases). V was clipped by 7 bases and J by 4 bases, with 22 bases between them. Germline lookup yields CDR1 SQVTM and CDR2 ANQGSEA. The CDR3 is made up of 15 amino acids. The CDR3 nucleotides read TGCAGCGCTCGGGACAAAACTAAGGGGGGCACTGAAGCTTTCTTT. It is translated as CSARDKTKGGTEAFF.

The chain recombines TRBV28 with TRBJ1-1; D is perhaps TRBD1 (5 bases). The CDR3 covers 15 residues. Trimming took off 7 bases at V and 2 bases at J, with 17 bases between the two ends. Germline V CDR1 and CDR2: MDHEN, SYDVKM. The CDR3 reads CASTYYKGVNTEAFF. The CDR3 DNA is TGTGCCAGCACTTACTACAAAGGGGTTAACACTGAAGCTTTCTTT.

J is TRBJ2-7 and V is TRBV9; D call uncertain. Germline loops: CDR1 SGDLS, CDR2 YYNGEE. The CDR3 has 13 residues. With 2 bases removed from V and 1 base from J, the gap between germline ends came to 7 bases. CDR3 in DNA: TGTGCCAGCAGCGTGTCAGGATCCTACGAGCAGTACTTC. Residues: CASSVSGSYEQYF.

The V gene is TRBV28, the J gene TRBJ2-7; TRBD1 might be the D (6 bases). The V end was cut by 7 bases, the J end by 3 bases, with 16 bases between. The germline V gene encodes CDR1 MDHEN and CDR2 SYDVKM. The CDR3 length is 14 residues. The CDR3 DNA reads as TGTGCCAGCACCCCAACCCCAGGGGACTACGAGCAGTACTTC. It yields the protein CASTPTPGDYEQYF.

V and J are TRBV10-2 and TRBJ2-2; D is uncertain. The germline V and J ends were trimmed by 7 bases and 0 bases, with 6 bases remaining between them. Germline lookup yields CDR1 WSHSY and CDR2 SAAADI. The CDR3 length is 13 residues. The CDR3, as DNA: TGCGCCAGCAAGGCACCGAACACCGGGGAGCTGTTTTTT. Protein sequence: CASKAPNTGELFF.

The CDR3: CASGLDGVGDRYGYTF. The CDR3 region has the DNA TGTGCTAGTGGTTTGGACGGAGTTGGGGATCGCTATGGCTACACCTTC. The rearrangement uses TRBV12-5 and TRBJ1-2; D gene unclear. Trimming took off 1 base at V and 4 bases at J, with 16 bases between the two ends. CDR3 length: 16 residues. Germline V gene lookup returns CDR1 LGHNT and CDR2 FRNRAP. Drawing the rest from reference TRBV12-5 and TRBJ1-2, the complete variable domain is DARVTQTPRHKVTEMGQEVTMRCQPILGHNTVFWYRQTMMQGLELLAYFRNRAPLDDSGMPKDRFSAEMPDATLATLKIQPSEPRDSAVYFCASGLDGVGDRYGYTFGSGTRLTVV.

V usage is TRBV11-2 and J usage is TRBJ2-1, with D perhaps matching TRBD1 (6 bases). The V and J ends lost 0 bases and 4 bases respectively, with 10 bases between them. Germline V gene lookup returns CDR1 SGHAT and CDR2 FQNNGV. CDR3 length: 15 residues. The CDR3 spells CASSLEQGPYNEQFF. The CDR3 DNA is TGTGCCAGCAGCTTAGAGCAGGGGCCATACAATGAGCAGTTCTTC.

The chain uses TRBV4-3 and TRBJ2-5, with D unresolved. Germline CDR1 LGHNA, CDR2 YSLEER. The CDR3 has 19 amino acids. Trimming removed 1 base at V and 2 bases at J, with 23 bases between. CDR3 residues: CASSQATTSSYLNQETQYF. DNA for the CDR3: TGCGCCAGCAGCCAAGCAACTACCTCCTCTTATCTTAATCAAGAGACCCAGTACTTC.

The V call is TRBV5-4, the J call TRBJ1-2, with D perhaps matching TRBD1 (5 bases). The germline V gene has CDR1 SGHNT and CDR2 YYREEE (reference sequence). V was pared by 4 bases and J by 4 bases, with 20 bases between. This CDR3 contains 16 residues. The CDR3 here is CASSLAGLRNTYGYTF. CDR3 nucleotides: TGTGCCAGCAGCCTAGCGGGGCTCCGGAACACCTATGGCTACACCTTC. The variable domain in full, completed from reference TRBV5-4 and TRBJ1-2, reads ETGVTQSPTHLIKTRGQQVTLRCSSQSGHNTVSWYQQALGQGPQFIFQYYREEENGRGNFPPRFSGLQFPNYSSELNVNALELDDSALYLCASSLAGLRNTYGYTFGSGTRLTVV.

J is TRBJ2-3 and V is TRBV5-4; unclear D gene. The CDR3 consists of 14 residues. Germline-derived CDR1 and CDR2 are SGHNT and YYREEE (reference sequence). Deletions cut 0 bases from V and 4 bases from J, with 9 bases between. DNA of the CDR3: TGTGCCAGCAGCTTGGGGGCTGGGGCAGATACGCAGTATTTT. It codes for CASSLGAGADTQYF.

This CDR3 is CASSDLLGELFF. The DNA for the CDR3 is TGTGCCAGCAGTGATCTACTAGGGGAGCTGTTTTTT. This chain joins TRBV25-1 and TRBJ2-2; D is undetermined. The CDR3 runs to 12 residues. Looked up from germline, CDR1 is MGHDK and CDR2 is SYGVNS. V was clipped by 3 bases and J by 8 bases, with 7 bases between them.